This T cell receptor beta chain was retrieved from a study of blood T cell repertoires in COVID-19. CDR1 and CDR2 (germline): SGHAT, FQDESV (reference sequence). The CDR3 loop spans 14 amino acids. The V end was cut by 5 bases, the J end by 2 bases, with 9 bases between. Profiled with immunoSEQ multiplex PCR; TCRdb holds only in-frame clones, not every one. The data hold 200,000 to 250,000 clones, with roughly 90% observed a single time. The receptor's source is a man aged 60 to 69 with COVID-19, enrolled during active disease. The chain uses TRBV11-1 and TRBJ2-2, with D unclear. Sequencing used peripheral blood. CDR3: CASSPTLNTGELFF. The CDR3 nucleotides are TGTGCCAGCAGCCCCACTTTAAACACCGGGGAGCTGTTTTTT.